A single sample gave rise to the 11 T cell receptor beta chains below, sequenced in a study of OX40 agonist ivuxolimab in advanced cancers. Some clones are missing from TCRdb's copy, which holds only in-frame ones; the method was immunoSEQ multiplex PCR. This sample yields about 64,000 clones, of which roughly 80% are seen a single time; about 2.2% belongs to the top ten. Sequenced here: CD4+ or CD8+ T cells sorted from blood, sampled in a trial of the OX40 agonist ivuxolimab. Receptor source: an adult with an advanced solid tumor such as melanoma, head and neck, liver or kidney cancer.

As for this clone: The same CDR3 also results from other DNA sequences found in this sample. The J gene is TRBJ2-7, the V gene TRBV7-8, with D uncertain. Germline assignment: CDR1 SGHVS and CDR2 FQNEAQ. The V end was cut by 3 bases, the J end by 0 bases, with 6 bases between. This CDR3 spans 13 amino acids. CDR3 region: CASSFSPSYEQYF. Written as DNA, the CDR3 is TGTGCCAGCAGCTTCTCCCCCTCCTACGAGCAGTACTTC.

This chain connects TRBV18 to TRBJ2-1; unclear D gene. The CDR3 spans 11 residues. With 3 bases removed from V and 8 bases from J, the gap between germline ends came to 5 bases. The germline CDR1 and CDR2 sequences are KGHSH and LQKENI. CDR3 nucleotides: TGTGCCAGCTCACCTACGTATGAGCAGTTCTTC. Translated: CASSPTYEQFF. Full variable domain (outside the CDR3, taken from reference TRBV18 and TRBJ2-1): NAGVMQNPRHLVRRRGQEARLRCSPMKGHSHVYWYRQLPEEGLKFMVYLQKENIIDESGMPKERFSAEFPKEGPSILRIQQVVRGDSAAYFCASSPTYEQFFGPGTRLTVL.

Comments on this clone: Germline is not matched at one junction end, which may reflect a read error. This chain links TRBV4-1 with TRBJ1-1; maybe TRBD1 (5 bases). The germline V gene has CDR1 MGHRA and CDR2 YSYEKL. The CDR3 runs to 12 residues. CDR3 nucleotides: TGCGCCAGCAGCCAAGTTGGGGCGCGCGAAGTCTTT. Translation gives CASSQVGAREVF.

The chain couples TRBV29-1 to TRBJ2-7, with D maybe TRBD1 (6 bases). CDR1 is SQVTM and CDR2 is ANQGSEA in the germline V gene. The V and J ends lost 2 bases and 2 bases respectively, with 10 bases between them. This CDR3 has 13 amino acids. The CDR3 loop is CSVEQGYPYEQYF. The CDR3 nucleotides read TGCAGCGTTGAACAGGGGTACCCCTACGAGCAGTACTTC.

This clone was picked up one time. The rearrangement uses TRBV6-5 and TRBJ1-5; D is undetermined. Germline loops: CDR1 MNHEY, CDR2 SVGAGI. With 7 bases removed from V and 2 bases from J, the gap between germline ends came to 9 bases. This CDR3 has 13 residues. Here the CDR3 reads CASTSTGNQPQHF. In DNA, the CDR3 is TGTGCCAGCACCTCCACGGGCAATCAGCCCCAGCATTTT.

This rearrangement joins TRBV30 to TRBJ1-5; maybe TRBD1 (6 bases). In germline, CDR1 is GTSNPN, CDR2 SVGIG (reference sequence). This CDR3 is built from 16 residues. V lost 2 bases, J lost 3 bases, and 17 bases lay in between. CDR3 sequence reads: CAWSTGQGRINQPQHF. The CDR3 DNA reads TGTGCCTGGAGTACTGGGCAGGGGCGAATCAATCAGCCCCAGCATTTT.

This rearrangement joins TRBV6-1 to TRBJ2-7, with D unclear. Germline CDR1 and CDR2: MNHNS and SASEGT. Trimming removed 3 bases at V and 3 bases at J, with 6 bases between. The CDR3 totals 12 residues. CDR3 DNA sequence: TGTGCCAGCAGTGAGGTGAGCTACGAGCAGTACTTC. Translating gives CASSEVSYEQYF.

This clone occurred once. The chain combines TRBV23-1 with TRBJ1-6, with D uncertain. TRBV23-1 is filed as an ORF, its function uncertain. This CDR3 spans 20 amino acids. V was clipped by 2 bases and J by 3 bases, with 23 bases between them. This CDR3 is CASSQGQWRLMVDYNSPLHF. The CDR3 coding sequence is TGCGCCAGCAGTCAAGGGCAGTGGCGGCTTATGGTGGACTATAATTCACCCCTCCACTTT.

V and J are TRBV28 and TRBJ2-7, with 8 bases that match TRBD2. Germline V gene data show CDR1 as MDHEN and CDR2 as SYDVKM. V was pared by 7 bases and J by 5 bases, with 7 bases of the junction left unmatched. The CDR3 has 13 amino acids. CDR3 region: CASISGGRNEQYF. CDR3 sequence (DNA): TGTGCCAGCATTTCGGGGGGGAGAAACGAGCAGTACTTC.

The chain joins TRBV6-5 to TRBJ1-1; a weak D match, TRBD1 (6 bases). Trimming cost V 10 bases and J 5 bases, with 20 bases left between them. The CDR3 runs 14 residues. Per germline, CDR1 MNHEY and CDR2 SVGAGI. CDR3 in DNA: TGTGCCACACGGGGAGGGGGGCGGCTTACTGAAGCTTTCTTT. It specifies CATRGGGRLTEAFF.

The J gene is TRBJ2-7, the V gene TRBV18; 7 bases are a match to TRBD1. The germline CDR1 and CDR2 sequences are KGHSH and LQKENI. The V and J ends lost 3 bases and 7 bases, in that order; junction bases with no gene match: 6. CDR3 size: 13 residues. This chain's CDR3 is CASSPKQGSEQYF. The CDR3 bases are TGTGCCAGCTCACCTAAACAGGGGAGTGAGCAGTACTTC.